These 14 T cell receptor beta chains share one sample of origin, sequenced in a study of vaccination and CD4 T cells after COVID-19. These receptors' antigens are unknown. As for treatment: roughly 10-day PBMC culture with coronavirus spike peptide pools or control peptides (ViraFEST assay). At the Johns Hopkins FTIC core, DNA taken from cultured CD4+ T cells was sequenced by way of the Oncomine TCR Beta short-read assay. TCRdb used MiXCR to reprocess the PCR reads, holding one entry per CDR3 protein. The sample shows approximately 17,000 distinct CDR3 sequences, 58% of them seen only once. The sequences come from CD4+ T cells from blood, cultured in vitro, collected before SARS-CoV-2 vaccination. These receptors all stem from a human donor who had recovered from COVID-19.

This clonotype is a singleton in its sample. The chain recombines TRBV5-8 with TRBJ2-5; the match to TRBD1 covers 9 bases. Germline lookup yields CDR1 SGHTS and CDR2 YDEGEE. The CDR3 consists of 14 residues. J lost 5 bases, V lost 0 bases, and 2 bases had no gene match. CDR3 coding DNA: TGTGCCAGCAGCTTGGGACAGGGGGTGGAGACCCAGTACTTC. Amino acids: CASSLGQGVETQYF.

The chain uses TRBV6-1 and TRBJ2-7; the match to TRBD2 covers 9 bases. The germline CDR1 and CDR2 sequences are MNHNS and SASEGT. This CDR3 is built from 14 residues. With V trimmed by 5 bases and J by 5 bases, 7 bases remained unmatched. CDR3 residues: CASSRSGSFHEQYF. The CDR3 coding sequence is TGTGCCAGCAGTCGTAGCGGGAGTTTCCACGAGCAGTACTTC.

The chain has TRBV10-1 and TRBJ2-7; 11 positions match TRBD1. The CDR3 sequence is 16 residues long. Looked up from germline, CDR1 is WNHNN and CDR2 is SYGVQD (reference sequence). Trimming cost V 5 bases and J 6 bases; bases outside gene matches: 12. The CDR3 DNA follows: TGCGCCAGCAGTTACACCATGGACAGGGGGCTTGGCGAGCAGTACTTC. The encoded protein is CASSYTMDRGLGEQYF.

The genes are TRBV20-1 and TRBJ2-7; D gene unclear. The V end lost 5 bases, the J end lost 7 bases, and 24 bases lay between the germline ends. The CDR3 runs to 15 residues. Germline-derived CDR1 and CDR2 are DFQATT and SNEGSKA (reference sequence). In DNA, the CDR3 is TGCAGTGCTCCCTCCCTCCAAGGGAAGCGAGTAGAGCAGTACTTC. Translated: CSAPSLQGKRVEQYF.

This clonotype came up a few times. The V call is TRBV7-3, the J call TRBJ1-6; 9 bases map to TRBD1. In germline, CDR1 is SGHTA, CDR2 FQGTGA. The junction had 12 bases not matched to a gene; V was cut back by 5 bases and J by 13 bases. The CDR3 runs to 15 residues. As DNA, the CDR3 is TGTGCCAGCAGCCTTTCCGGGACAGGGCCTTATCCCCTCCACTTT. Translating it yields CASSLSGTGPYPLHF. Using reference TRBV7-3 and TRBJ1-6 for the parts outside the CDR3, the full variable domain is GAGVSQTPSNKVTEKGKYVELRCDPISGHTALYWYRQSLGQGPEFLIYFQGTGAADDSGLPNDRFFAVRPEGSVSTLKIQRTERGDSAVYLCASSLSGTGPYPLHFGNGTRLTVT.

This clonotype turned up a few times. The V gene is TRBV20-1, the J gene TRBJ1-1, with D tentatively TRBD1 (5 bases). There are 15 residues in the CDR3. Trimming left V 3 bases short and J 4 bases short, with 18 bases between. The germline gives CDR1 DFQATT, CDR2 SNEGSKA (reference sequence). The CDR3 nucleotides read TGCAGTGCTAGCGGCGCATCTTTGGGGCGCACTGAAGCTTTCTTT. It is translated as CSASGASLGRTEAFF.

This chain links TRBV2 with TRBJ1-2; D unresolved. V was trimmed by 2 bases and J by 6 bases, leaving 7 bases between them. Germline V CDR1 and CDR2: SNHLY, FYNNEI. This CDR3 is built from 12 residues. The CDR3 region has the DNA TGTGCCAGCAGTGAATCTCGGAATGGCTACACCTTC. Translating gives CASSESRNGYTF.

CDR3: CASKTGTGSGNTIYF. Here the CDR3 DNA reads TGTGCCAGTAAAACAGGGACAGGCTCTGGAAACACCATATATTTT. The chain links TRBV19 to TRBJ1-3, with 8 positions matching TRBD1. V gave up 7 bases and J gave up 0 bases; unmatched junction bases: 5. The germline V gene encodes CDR1 LNHDA and CDR2 SQIVND (reference sequence). This CDR3 spans 15 amino acids.

The V gene is TRBV30, the J gene TRBJ2-7; TRBD1 might be the D (6 bases). CDR1 and CDR2 from the germline V gene are GTSNPN and SVGIG (reference sequence). V was cut by 0 bases and J by 5 bases, with 14 bases left in between. This CDR3 comprises 14 residues. CDR3 loop: CAWSVGSRGNEQYF. Written as DNA, the CDR3 is TGTGCCTGGAGTGTAGGGAGCAGGGGCAACGAGCAGTACTTC.

The CDR3 sequence: CASSLPRTSGYNEQFF. CDR3 nucleotide sequence: TGTGCCAGCAGCTTGCCCCGGACTAGCGGCTACAATGAGCAGTTCTTC. The rearrangement uses TRBV5-6 and TRBJ2-1; 10 bases fit TRBD2. This CDR3 contains 16 residues. Germline V gene data show CDR1 as SGHDT and CDR2 as YYEEEE. The V gene end was trimmed by 1 base and the J gene end by 3 bases; junction bases not matched to a gene: 4.

In this sample, this clonotype turned up a few times. The J gene is TRBJ2-1, the V gene TRBV6-4; 8 positions agree with TRBD1. Per germline, CDR1 MRHNA and CDR2 SNTAGT. J lost 9 bases, V lost 6 bases, and 10 bases had no gene match. The length of the CDR3 is 14 residues. The CDR3: CASRAIQGAGEQFF. Written as DNA, the CDR3 is TGTGCCAGCAGGGCAATCCAGGGGGCGGGTGAGCAGTTCTTC.

This clonotype was picked up one time. The gene calls are TRBV2 and TRBJ2-7; no clear D gene. There are 13 residues in the CDR3. Looked up from germline, CDR1 is SNHLY and CDR2 is FYNNEI. Trimming shortened V by 7 bases and J by 0 bases, and 10 bases separated the two germline ends. The CDR3 region is CASISVASYEQYF. In DNA, the CDR3 is TGTGCCAGCATTTCGGTAGCCTCCTACGAGCAGTACTTC.

The chain carries TRBV7-9 and TRBJ2-5; the D call may be TRBD1 or TRBD2 (5 bases each). This CDR3 has 16 amino acids. The ends were cut back, 5 bases at V and 4 bases at J, with 20 bases in the middle. Germline lookup yields CDR1 SEHNR and CDR2 FQNEAQ (reference sequence). CDR3 DNA sequence: TGTGCCAGCAGCCTAAGGGGTGTGAGGGGATCAGAGACCCAGTACTTC. Translated: CASSLRGVRGSETQYF.

This clonotype was counted between two and nine times. The chain combines TRBV20-1 with TRBJ2-5, with D tentatively TRBD2 (6 bases). The CDR3 is made up of 13 amino acids. From germline, CDR1 is DFQATT and CDR2 SNEGSKA (reference sequence). V dropped 2 bases and J dropped 5 bases, with 12 bases sitting between them. DNA of the CDR3: TGCAGTGCTAGACCTGGCGGGAAGGAGACCCAGTACTTC. Its protein product is CSARPGGKETQYF.